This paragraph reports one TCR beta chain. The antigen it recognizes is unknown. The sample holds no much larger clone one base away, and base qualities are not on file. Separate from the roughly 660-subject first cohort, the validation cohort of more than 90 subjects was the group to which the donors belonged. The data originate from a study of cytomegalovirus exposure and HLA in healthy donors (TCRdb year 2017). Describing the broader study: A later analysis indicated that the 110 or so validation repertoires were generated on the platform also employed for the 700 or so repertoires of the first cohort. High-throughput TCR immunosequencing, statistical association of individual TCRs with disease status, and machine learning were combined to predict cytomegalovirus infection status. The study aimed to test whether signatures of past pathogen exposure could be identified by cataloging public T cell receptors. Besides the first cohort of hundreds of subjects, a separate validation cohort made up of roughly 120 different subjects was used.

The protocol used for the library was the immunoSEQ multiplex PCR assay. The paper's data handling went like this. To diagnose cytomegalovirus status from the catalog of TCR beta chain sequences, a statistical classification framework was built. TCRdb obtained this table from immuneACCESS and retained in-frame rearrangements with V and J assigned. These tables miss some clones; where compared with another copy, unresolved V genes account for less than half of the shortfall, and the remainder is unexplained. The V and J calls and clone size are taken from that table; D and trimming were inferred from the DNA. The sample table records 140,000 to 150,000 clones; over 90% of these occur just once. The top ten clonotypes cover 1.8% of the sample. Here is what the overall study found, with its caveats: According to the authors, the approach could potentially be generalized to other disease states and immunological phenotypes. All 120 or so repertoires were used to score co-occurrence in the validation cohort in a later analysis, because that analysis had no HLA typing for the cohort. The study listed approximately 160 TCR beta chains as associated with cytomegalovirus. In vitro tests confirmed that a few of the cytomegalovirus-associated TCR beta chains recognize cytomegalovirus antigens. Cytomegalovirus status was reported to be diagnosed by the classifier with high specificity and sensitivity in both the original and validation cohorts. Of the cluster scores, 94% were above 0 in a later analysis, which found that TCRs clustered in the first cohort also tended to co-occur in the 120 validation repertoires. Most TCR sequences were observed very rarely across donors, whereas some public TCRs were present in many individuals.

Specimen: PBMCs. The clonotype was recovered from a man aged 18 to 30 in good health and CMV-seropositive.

The nucleotide sequence reads as follows: TGTGCCACGGTCTTAGCCTACGAGCAGTACTTC. This translates into CATVLAYEQYF. The sequence links TRBV6-1 to TRBJ2-7; no D gene call is confident. In the germline V gene, CDR1 corresponds to MNHNS and CDR2 to SASEGT. V drops 10 bases and J drops 2 bases, leaving 9 bases in between. The CDR3, cysteine through phenylalanine, is 11 amino acids long. Of all the DNA, just the CDR3 is kept, 33 bases in frame from base 1.